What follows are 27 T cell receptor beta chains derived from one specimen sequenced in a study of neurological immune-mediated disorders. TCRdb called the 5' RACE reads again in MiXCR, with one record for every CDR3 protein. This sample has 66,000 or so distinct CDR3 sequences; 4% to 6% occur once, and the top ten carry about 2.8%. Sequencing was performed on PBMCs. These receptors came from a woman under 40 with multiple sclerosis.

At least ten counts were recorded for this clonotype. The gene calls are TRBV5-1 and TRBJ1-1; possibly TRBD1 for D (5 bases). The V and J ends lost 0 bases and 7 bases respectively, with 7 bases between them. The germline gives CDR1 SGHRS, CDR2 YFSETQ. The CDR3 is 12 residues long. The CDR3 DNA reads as TGCGCCAGCAGCTTGGCGAGGGGTGAAGCTTTCTTT. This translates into CASSLARGEAFF.

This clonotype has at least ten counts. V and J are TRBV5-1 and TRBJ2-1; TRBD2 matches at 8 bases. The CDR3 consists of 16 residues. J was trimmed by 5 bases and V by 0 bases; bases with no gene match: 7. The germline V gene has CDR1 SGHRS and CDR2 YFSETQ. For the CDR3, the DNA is TGCGCCAGCAGCTTGGGACCGGGACTAGGGAACAATGAGCAGTTCTTC. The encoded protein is CASSLGPGLGNNEQFF.

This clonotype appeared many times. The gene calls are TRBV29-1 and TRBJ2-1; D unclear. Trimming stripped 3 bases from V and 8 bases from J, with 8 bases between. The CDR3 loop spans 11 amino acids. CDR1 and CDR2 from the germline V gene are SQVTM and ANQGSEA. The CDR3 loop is CSVDTWHEQFF. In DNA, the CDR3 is TGCAGCGTTGACACGTGGCATGAGCAGTTCTTC.

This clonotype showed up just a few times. As DNA, the CDR3 is TGTGCCAGCAGCTTAGGGGGGGCCCTGGCCCGGCCTTATGGCTACACCTTC. Encoded protein: CASSLGGALARPYGYTF. The V and J genes are TRBV7-2 and TRBJ1-2, with a weak D call TRBD1 (6 bases). The CDR3 is 17 residues long. The V end was cut by 1 base, the J end by 5 bases, with 20 bases between. Germline CDR1 reads SGHTA; CDR2 reads FQGNSA.

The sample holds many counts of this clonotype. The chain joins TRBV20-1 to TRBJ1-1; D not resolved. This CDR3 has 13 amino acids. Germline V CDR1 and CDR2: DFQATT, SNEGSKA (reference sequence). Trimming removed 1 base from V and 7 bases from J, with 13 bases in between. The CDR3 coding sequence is TGCAGTGCTAGAGCGGGAGCCTACCTTGAAGCTTTCTTT. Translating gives CSARAGAYLEAFF.

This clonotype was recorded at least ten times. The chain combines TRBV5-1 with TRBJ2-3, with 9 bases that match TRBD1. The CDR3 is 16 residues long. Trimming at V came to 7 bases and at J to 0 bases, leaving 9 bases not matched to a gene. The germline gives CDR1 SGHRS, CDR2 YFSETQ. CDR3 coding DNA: TGCGCCAGCGCCTCGGCCGGGACAGGGAGCACAGATACGCAGTATTTT. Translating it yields CASASAGTGSTDTQYF. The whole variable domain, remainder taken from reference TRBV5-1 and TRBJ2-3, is KAGVTQTPRYLIKTRGQQVTLSCSPISGHRSVSWYQQTPGQGLQFLFEYFSETQRNKGNFPGRFSGRQFSNSRSEMNVSTLELGDSALYLCASASAGTGSTDTQYFGPGTRLTVL.

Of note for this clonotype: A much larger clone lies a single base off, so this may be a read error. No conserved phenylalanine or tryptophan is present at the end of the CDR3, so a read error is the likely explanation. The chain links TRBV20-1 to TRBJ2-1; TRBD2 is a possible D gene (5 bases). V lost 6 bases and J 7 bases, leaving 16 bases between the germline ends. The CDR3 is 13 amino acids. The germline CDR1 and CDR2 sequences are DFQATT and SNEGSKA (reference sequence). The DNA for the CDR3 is TGCAGTGCCCCGGTCCCCCCGGGGAATGAGCAGTTCTGC. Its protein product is CSAPVPPGNEQFC.

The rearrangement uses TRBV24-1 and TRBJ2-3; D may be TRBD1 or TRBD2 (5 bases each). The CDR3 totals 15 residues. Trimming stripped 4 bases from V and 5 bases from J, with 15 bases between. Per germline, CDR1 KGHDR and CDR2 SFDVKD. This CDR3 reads CATSDSLGDGDTQYF. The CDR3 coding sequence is TGTGCCACCAGTGACTCCCTGGGGGACGGAGATACGCAGTATTTT.

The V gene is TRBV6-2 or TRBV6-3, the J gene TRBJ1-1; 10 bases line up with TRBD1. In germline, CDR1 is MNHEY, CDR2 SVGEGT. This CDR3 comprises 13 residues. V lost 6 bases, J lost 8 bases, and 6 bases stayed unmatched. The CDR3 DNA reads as TGTGCCAGCAGGGGGACAGGGGCGGCCGAAGCTTTCTTT. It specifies CASRGTGAAEAFF.

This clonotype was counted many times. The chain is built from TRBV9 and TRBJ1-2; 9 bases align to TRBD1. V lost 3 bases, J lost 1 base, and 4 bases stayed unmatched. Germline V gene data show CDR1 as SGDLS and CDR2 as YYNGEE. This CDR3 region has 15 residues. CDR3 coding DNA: TGTGCCAGCAGCGAGGGACAGGGAAATAACTATGGCTACACCTTC. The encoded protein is CASSEGQGNNYGYTF.

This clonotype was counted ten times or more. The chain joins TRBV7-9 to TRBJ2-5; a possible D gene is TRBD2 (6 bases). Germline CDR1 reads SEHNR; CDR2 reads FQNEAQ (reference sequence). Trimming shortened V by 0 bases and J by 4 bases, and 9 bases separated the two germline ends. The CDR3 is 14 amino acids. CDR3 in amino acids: CASSLAGDLETQYF. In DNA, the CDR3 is TGTGCCAGCAGCTTAGCAGGGGACTTAGAGACCCAGTACTTC.

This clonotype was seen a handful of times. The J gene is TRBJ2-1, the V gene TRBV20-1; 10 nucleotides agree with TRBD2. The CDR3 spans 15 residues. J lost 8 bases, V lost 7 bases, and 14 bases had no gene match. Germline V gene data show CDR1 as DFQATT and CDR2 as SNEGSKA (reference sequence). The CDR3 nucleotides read TGCAGTGTCGATGGGCAGCGGGGGGGAACCCATGAGCAGTTCTTC. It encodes CSVDGQRGGTHEQFF.

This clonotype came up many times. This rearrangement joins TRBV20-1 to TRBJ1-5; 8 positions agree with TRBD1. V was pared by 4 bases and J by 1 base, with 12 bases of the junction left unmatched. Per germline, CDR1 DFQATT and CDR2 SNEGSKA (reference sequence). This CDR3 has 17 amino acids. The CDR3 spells CSATKTGGVISNQPQHF. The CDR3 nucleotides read TGCAGTGCTACTAAAACAGGGGGAGTAATAAGCAATCAGCCCCAGCATTTT.

CDR3 in amino acids: CASSPVDRVNTEAFF. The CDR3 DNA sequence: TGTGCCAGCAGTCCCGTTGACAGAGTGAACACTGAAGCTTTCTTT. The chain recombines TRBV27 with TRBJ1-1, with a weak D call TRBD1 (5 bases). V gave up 5 bases and J gave up 0 bases, with 13 bases separating them. The CDR3 totals 15 residues. Germline loops: CDR1 MNHEY, CDR2 SMNVEV (reference sequence).

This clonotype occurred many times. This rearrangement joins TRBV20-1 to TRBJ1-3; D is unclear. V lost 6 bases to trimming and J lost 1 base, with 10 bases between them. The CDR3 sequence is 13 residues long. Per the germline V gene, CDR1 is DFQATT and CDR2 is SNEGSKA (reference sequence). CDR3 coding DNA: TGCAGTGCCTGGGCTGGATCTGGAAACACCATATATTTT. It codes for CSAWAGSGNTIYF.

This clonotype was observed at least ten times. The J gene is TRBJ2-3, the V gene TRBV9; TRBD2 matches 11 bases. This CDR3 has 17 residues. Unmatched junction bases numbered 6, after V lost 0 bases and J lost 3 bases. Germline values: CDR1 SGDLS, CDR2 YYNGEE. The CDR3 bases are TGTGCCAGCAGCGTAGGGGAGGGGACTAGCGGAACAGATACGCAGTATTTT. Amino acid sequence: CASSVGEGTSGTDTQYF.

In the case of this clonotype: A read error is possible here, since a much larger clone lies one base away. For the CDR3, the DNA is TGTGCCAGCATCTGGGGCAGTAACACCGGGGAGCTGTTTTTT. Its protein is CASIWGSNTGELFF. J is TRBJ2-2 and V is TRBV12-3 or TRBV12-4, with D perhaps TRBD1 (5 bases). CDR3 size: 14 residues. The V gene lost 7 bases and the J gene lost 2 bases, with 11 bases spanning the gap.

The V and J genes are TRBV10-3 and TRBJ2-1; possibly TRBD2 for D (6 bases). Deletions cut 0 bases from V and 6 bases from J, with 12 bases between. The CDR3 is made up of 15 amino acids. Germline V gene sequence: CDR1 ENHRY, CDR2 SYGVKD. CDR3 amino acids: CAISESGQRANEQFF. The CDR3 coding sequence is TGTGCCATCAGTGAGTCGGGGCAGCGGGCCAATGAGCAGTTCTTC.

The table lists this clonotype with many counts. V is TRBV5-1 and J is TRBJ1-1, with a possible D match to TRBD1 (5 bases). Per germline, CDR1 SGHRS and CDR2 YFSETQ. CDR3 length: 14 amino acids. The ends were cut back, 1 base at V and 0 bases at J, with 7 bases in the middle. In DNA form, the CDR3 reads TGCGCCAGCAGCTTGACAGGCGTGAACACTGAAGCTTTCTTT. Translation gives CASSLTGVNTEAFF.

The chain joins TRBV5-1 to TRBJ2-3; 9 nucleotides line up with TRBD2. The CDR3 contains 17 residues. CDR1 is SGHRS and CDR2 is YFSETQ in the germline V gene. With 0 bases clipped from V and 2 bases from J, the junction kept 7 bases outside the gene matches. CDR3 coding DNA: TGCGCCAGCAGCTTGGTCGCTAGCGGGACCTACACAGATACGCAGTATTTT. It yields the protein CASSLVASGTYTDTQYF.

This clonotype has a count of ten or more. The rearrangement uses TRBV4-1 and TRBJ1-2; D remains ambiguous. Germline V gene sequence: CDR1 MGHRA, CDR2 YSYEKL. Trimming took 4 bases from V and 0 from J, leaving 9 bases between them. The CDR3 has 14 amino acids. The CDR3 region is CASSPPAANYGYTF. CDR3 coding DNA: TGCGCCAGCAGCCCGCCGGCAGCTAACTATGGCTACACCTTC.

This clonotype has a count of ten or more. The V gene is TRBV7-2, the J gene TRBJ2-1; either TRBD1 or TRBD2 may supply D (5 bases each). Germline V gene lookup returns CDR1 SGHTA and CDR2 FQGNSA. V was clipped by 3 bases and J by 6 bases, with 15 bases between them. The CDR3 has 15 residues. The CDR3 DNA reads TGTGCCAGCAGCTTGGGACGCGGGTTTAGCAATGAGCAGTTCTTC. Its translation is CASSLGRGFSNEQFF.

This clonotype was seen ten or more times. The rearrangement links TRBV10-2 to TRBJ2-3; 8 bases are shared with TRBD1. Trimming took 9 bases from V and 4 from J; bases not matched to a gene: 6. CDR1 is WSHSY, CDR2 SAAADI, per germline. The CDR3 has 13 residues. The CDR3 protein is CASNRQGPDTQYF. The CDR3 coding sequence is TGCGCCAGTAATAGACAGGGGCCAGATACGCAGTATTTT.

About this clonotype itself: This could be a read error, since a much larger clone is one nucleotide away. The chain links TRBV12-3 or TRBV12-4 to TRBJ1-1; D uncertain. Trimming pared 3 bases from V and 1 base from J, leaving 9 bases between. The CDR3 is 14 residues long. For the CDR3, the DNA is TGTGCCAGCAGTTTTAAAAAACAGAACACTGAAGCTTTCTTT. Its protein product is CASSFKKQNTEAFF.

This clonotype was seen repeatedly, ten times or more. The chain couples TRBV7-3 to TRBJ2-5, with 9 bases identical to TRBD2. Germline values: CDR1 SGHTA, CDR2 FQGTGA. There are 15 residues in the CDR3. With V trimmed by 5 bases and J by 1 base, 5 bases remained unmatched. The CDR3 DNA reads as TGTGCCAGCAGCCGGAGCGGGGGGACCCAAGAGACCCAGTACTTC. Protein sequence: CASSRSGGTQETQYF.

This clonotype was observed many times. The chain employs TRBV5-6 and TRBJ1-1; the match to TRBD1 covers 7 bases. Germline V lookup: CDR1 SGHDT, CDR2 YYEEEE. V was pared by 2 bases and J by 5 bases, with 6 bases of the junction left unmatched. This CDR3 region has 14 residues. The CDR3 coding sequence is TGTGCCAGCAGCTTAAGGGGGCGGGGGACTGAAGCTTTCTTT. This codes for CASSLRGRGTEAFF.

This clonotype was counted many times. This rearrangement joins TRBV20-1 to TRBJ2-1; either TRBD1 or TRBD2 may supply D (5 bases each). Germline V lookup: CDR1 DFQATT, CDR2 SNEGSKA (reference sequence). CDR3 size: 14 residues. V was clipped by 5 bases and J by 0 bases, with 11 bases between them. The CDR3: CSAENGASYNEQFF. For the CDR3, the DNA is TGCAGTGCTGAAAACGGGGCCTCCTACAATGAGCAGTTCTTC.